A selection of T cell receptor beta chains follows, all from one sample in a study of vaccination effects on CD4 cells after COVID-19. The assay was immunoSEQ multiplex PCR, and TCRdb's table has in-frame clones only and misses some. Among tens of thousands of clones listed, approximately 61% were seen once. No antigen has been identified for these receptors. The sequences come from CD4+ T cells from PBMCs cultured without peptide, collected before COVID-19 vaccination. These receptors were taken from a human donor who received a COVID-19 vaccine. CDR3s include the opening cysteine and the closing phenylalanine or tryptophan. The D gene is left open where the match is weak. Rows give clone size only sometimes, using once, few, many, or a class for an expanded clone.

V	size	D	J	CDR3	DNA
TRBV9	-	-	TRBJ2-7	CASSAQGNEQYF	TGTGCCAGCAGCGCACAGGGAAACGAGCAGTACTTC
TRBV27	-	-	TRBJ1-1	CASSLGWDTEAFF	TGTGCCAGCAGTTTAGGATGGGACACTGAAGCTTTCTTT
TRBV2	-	-	TRBJ2-3	CASTLPGSTDTQYF	TGTGCCAGCACCCTCCCAGGGAGCACAGATACGCAGTATTTT
TRBV19	-	-	TRBJ2-1	CASSSDTTTNYNEQFF	TGTGCCAGTAGTAGCGACACCACCACTAATTACAATGAGCAGTTCTTC
TRBV10-3	-	-	TRBJ2-5	CATGLQETQYF	TGTGCCACCGGTCTGCAAGAGACCCAGTACTTC
TRBV7-2	few	-	TRBJ2-6	CASINRSGANVLTF	TGTGCCAGCATCAACAGGTCTGGGGCCAACGTCCTGACTTTC
TRBV18	-	TRBD1	TRBJ1-6	CASSPENRGPRSPLHF	TGTGCCAGCTCACCAGAAAACAGGGGTCCCCGATCACCCCTCCACTTT
TRBV5-1	-	-	TRBJ2-1	CASSSGLNGRSFF	TGCGCCAGCAGCTCGGGATTAAATGGGCGGTCGTTCTTC
TRBV18	-	TRBD1	TRBJ1-3	CASSPRDRGNTIYF	TGTGCCAGCTCACCACGGGACAGGGGAAACACCATATATTTT
TRBV7-2	few	-	TRBJ1-5	CASSLGVNQPQHF	TGTGCCAGCAGCTTAGGGGTGAATCAGCCCCAGCATTTT
TRBV2	-	-	TRBJ1-2	CASRPFVTNYGYTF	TGTGCCAGCAGACCCTTTGTAACTAACTATGGCTACACCTTC
TRBV9	once	-	TRBJ2-7	CASSLPGTTPPFYEQYF	TGTGCCAGCAGCTTACCCGGGACAACCCCTCCTTTCTACGAGCAGTACTTC
TRBV18	once	-	TRBJ1-5	CASSPNGGGNQPQHF	TGTGCCAGCTCCCCTAATGGGGGAGGCAATCAGCCCCAGCATTTT
TRBV9	once	-	TRBJ2-2	CASSVTVGSNTGELFF	TGTGCCAGCAGCGTAACGGTGGGATCGAACACCGGGGAGCTGTTTTTT
TRBV12-3/TRBV12-4	-	-	TRBJ1-3	CASSDAGNTIYF	TGTGCCAGCAGCGACGCGGGGAACACCATATATTTT
TRBV15	-	TRBD2	TRBJ2-1	CATSRGGAGGIYNEQFF	TGTGCCACCAGCAGAGGGGGGGCGGGGGGAATCTACAATGAGCAGTTCTTC
TRBV5-1	once	TRBD2	TRBJ2-3	CASQTSGRTDTQYF	TGCGCCAGCCAGACTAGCGGGAGGACAGATACGCAGTATTTT
TRBV14	-	-	TRBJ1-3	CASSQDPLGGTIYF	TGTGCCAGCAGCCAAGACCCCCTCGGGGGCACCATATATTTT
TRBV27	few	-	TRBJ1-6	CASSLYGQGSRSPLHF	TGTGCCAGCAGTTTATATGGGCAGGGGAGCCGGTCACCCCTCCACTTT
TRBV7-6	few	-	TRBJ1-1	CASRGDNTEAFF	TGTGCCAGCCGCGGGGATAACACTGAAGCTTTCTTT
TRBV10-3	-	TRBD1	TRBJ1-6	CAISPKTGTANSPLHF	TGTGCCATCAGTCCCAAGACCGGGACAGCCAATTCACCCCTCCACTTT
TRBV30	-	-	TRBJ1-1	CAWSVRGNTEAFF	TGTGCCTGGAGTGTACGAGGGAACACTGAAGCTTTCTTT
TRBV30	-	-	TRBJ2-2	CAWSVGFVGDTGELFF	TGTGCCTGGAGTGTTGGATTTGTTGGGGACACCGGGGAGCTGTTTTTT
TRBV3-1/TRBV3-2	-	TRBD2	TRBJ2-7	CASSHRTSGPYEQYF	TGTGCCAGCAGCCACCGGACTAGCGGGCCCTACGAGCAGTACTTC
TRBV3-1/TRBV3-2	-	TRBD2	TRBJ2-4	CASSQETGGNIQYF	TGTGCCAGCAGCCAAGAGACGGGAGGAAACATTCAGTACTTC
TRBV5-1	-	TRBD1	TRBJ2-7	CASSLGQGKEQYF	TGCGCCAGCAGCTTGGGACAGGGAAAAGAGCAGTACTTC
TRBV30	-	TRBD1	TRBJ2-7	CAWSVGGGSYEQYF	TGTGCCTGGAGTGTAGGGGGCGGTTCCTACGAGCAGTACTTC
TRBV4-1	few	-	TRBJ2-7	CASSQEGDPGAYEQYF	TGCGCCAGCAGCCAAGAAGGGGATCCCGGGGCCTACGAGCAGTACTTC
TRBV7-9	-	TRBD1	TRBJ1-2	CASSLGTGHGYTF	TGTGCCAGCAGCTTAGGGACAGGGCATGGCTACACCTTC
TRBV19	few	-	TRBJ1-1	CASSMPRSHYPGTEAFF	TGTGCCAGTAGTATGCCTAGATCCCATTACCCGGGCACTGAAGCTTTCTTT
TRBV6-6	-	-	TRBJ2-4	CASSRSRAKNIQYF	TGTGCCAGCAGTCGATCCAGGGCCAAAAACATTCAGTACTTC
TRBV5-4	few	-	TRBJ2-5	CASSGQDEETQYF	TGTGCCAGCAGCGGGCAGGATGAAGAGACCCAGTACTTC
TRBV5-4	-	-	TRBJ2-6	CASSFGSTGANVLTF	TGTGCCAGCAGCTTTGGTTCTACTGGGGCCAACGTCCTGACTTTC
TRBV2	-	TRBD2	TRBJ2-3	CASMAGGNTDTQYF	TGTGCCAGCATGGCGGGAGGGAACACAGATACGCAGTATTTT
TRBV10-3	once	-	TRBJ2-5	CASRISSQETQYF	TGTGCCTCACGAATCAGCAGCCAAGAGACCCAGTACTTC
TRBV28	many	-	TRBJ2-3	CASTPFVGGRDTQYF	TGTGCCAGCACCCCCTTCGTGGGTGGGCGGGATACGCAGTATTTT
TRBV11-2	-	-	TRBJ2-1	CASSLAPSSYNEQFF	TGTGCCAGCAGCTTAGCGCCAAGCTCCTACAATGAGCAGTTCTTC
TRBV29-1	-	TRBD2	TRBJ2-2	CSVASKASGLNTGELFF	TGCAGCGTTGCCTCGAAAGCTAGCGGGCTTAACACCGGGGAGCTGTTTTTT
TRBV5-1	-	-	TRBJ2-1	CASSQPTSQANEQFF	TGCGCCAGCAGCCAACCGACTAGTCAGGCGAATGAGCAGTTCTTC
TRBV18	-	TRBD1	TRBJ1-2	CASSSGQGNGYTF	TGTGCCAGCTCATCAGGACAGGGGAATGGCTACACCTTC
TRBV3-1/TRBV3-2	-	TRBD1	TRBJ1-4	CASSHGPGTAREKLFF	TGTGCCAGCAGCCACGGACCCGGGACAGCAAGGGAAAAACTGTTTTTT
TRBV2	-	-	TRBJ1-1	CASSEDTGRDTEAFF	TGTGCCAGCAGTGAAGATACAGGGAGGGACACTGAAGCTTTCTTT
TRBV10-3	-	TRBD2	TRBJ2-5	CAISVRRGVSETQYF	TGTGCCATCAGTGTCAGGCGGGGGGTATCAGAGACCCAGTACTTC
TRBV9	-	TRBD2	TRBJ2-5	CASSARLAGGVETQYF	TGTGCCAGCAGCGCCCGACTAGCGGGGGGCGTAGAGACCCAGTACTTC
TRBV2	once	-	TRBJ2-3	CASSLTLSTDTQYF	TGTGCCAGCAGTTTGACTCTTAGCACAGATACGCAGTATTTT
TRBV6-2/TRBV6-3	once	-	TRBJ2-1	CASSTVRVGRENEQFF	TGTGCCAGCAGCACAGTGCGGGTTGGGCGTGAAAATGAGCAGTTCTTC
TRBV7-2	few	-	TRBJ1-1	CASSRGITEAFF	TGTGCCAGCAGCAGGGGTATCACTGAAGCTTTCTTT
TRBV19	-	-	TRBJ2-2	CASRDNGGPNTGELFF	TGTGCCAGTAGAGATAACGGGGGGCCGAACACCGGGGAGCTGTTTTTT
TRBV7-7	-	TRBD2	TRBJ2-1	CASSPTAGGGSSYNEQFF	TGTGCTAGCAGCCCCACGGCGGGGGGCGGTAGCTCCTACAATGAGCAGTTCTTC
TRBV13	few	-	TRBJ2-2	CASSLLGAGTRAAAGELFF	TGTGCCAGCAGCCTCCTTGGGGCCGGGACAAGGGCCGCGGCCGGGGAGCTGTTTTTT
TRBV11-2	-	TRBD1	TRBJ2-1	CASSPRDRGSYNEQFF	TGTGCCAGCAGCCCCCGGGACAGGGGCTCCTACAATGAGCAGTTCTTC
TRBV5-1	-	TRBD2	TRBJ2-5	CASNKEAGGPGAETQYF	TGCGCCAGCAATAAAGAGGCGGGAGGGCCAGGGGCAGAGACCCAGTACTTC
TRBV24-1	-	-	TRBJ1-1	CATSEADTEAFF	TGTGCCACCAGTGAGGCGGACACTGAAGCTTTCTTT